What follows are 24 T cell receptor beta chains derived from one specimen sequenced in a study of PD-L1 blockade in urothelial cancer (dated by TCRdb to 2015 to 2018). Reading the label with the study, this specimen's time point is: pretreatment peripheral blood. The protocol used for the library was the immunoSEQ multiplex PCR assay. Held by TCRdb, this immuneACCESS table contains in-frame sequences only and omits some clones. Under half of the omission traces to an unresolved V gene where checked; the cause of the rest is unknown. This sample holds roughly 38,000 clones; 82% were observed only once. The ten most abundant clones make up about 6.8% of the sample. The sequencing here drew on PBMCs, taken around atezolizumab (anti-PD-L1) treatment. The receptors derive from a man between 60 and 75 years old with urothelial cancer.

V is TRBV29-1 and J is TRBJ2-3; TRBD1 might be the D (5 bases). CDR1 SQVTM and CDR2 ANQGSEA come from the germline V gene. Trimming stripped 1 base from V and 0 bases from J, with 17 bases between. This CDR3 is 17 amino acids long. For the CDR3, the DNA is TGCAGCGTTGAAGTGGCAGAAGAACAGGAGAGCACAGATACGCAGTATTTT. Translation gives CSVEVAEEQESTDTQYF.

This sequence joins TRBV28 and TRBJ2-7, with TRBD1 matching 11 bases. The germline gives CDR1 MDHEN, CDR2 SYDVKM. This CDR3 comprises 15 residues. V shed 6 bases, J shed 5 bases, and the junction held 9 bases outside the gene matches. CDR3 loop: CASRTTGTGGDEQYF. The CDR3 DNA reads as TGTGCCAGCAGGACCACCGGGACAGGGGGGGACGAGCAGTACTTC.

The CDR3 protein is CASSLMTGGSEQYF. The DNA of the CDR3 is TGTGCCAGCAGCCTCATGACAGGGGGTTCCGAGCAGTACTTC. The chain has TRBV9 and TRBJ2-7; TRBD1 aligns across 9 bases. The CDR3 length is 14 residues. CDR1 is SGDLS, CDR2 YYNGEE, per germline. The V segment lost 4 bases and the J segment 6 bases; nucleotides outside the gene matches: 8.

The chain carries TRBV29-1 and TRBJ2-2, with D tentatively TRBD1 (6 bases). The CDR3 has 15 amino acids. Germline CDR1 SQVTM, CDR2 ANQGSEA. The germline V and J ends were trimmed by 2 bases and 0 bases, with 10 bases remaining between them. This CDR3 is CSVEPGDANTGELFF. The DNA of the CDR3 is TGCAGCGTTGAACCAGGGGACGCGAACACCGGGGAGCTGTTTTTT.

The chain couples TRBV6-6 to TRBJ2-1, with D possibly TRBD1 on 6 matching bases. CDR1 MNHNY and CDR2 SVGAGI come from the germline V gene (reference sequence). This CDR3 is 16 amino acids long. Trimming removed 6 bases from V and 0 bases from J, with 15 bases in between. The CDR3 spells CASRARGSSSYNEQFF. CDR3 nucleotide sequence: TGTGCCAGCAGGGCCAGGGGATCTAGCTCCTACAATGAGCAGTTCTTC.

The rearrangement links TRBV10-3 to TRBJ1-2, with a tentative D call TRBD1 (5 bases). Trimming pared 5 bases from V and 5 bases from J, leaving 21 bases between. The CDR3 runs to 16 residues. The V gene's germline CDR1 is ENHRY and CDR2 SYGVKD. The CDR3 DNA is TGTGCCATCAGTACAGGAGCTCGGGCCCAACCTTATGGCTACACCTTC. The encoded protein is CAISTGARAQPYGYTF.

This clone was observed once. The CDR3 DNA follows: TGCGCCAGCAGTTCCGGGACAGACACAGATACGCAGTATTTT. Protein product: CASSSGTDTDTQYF. The chain recombines TRBV5-1 with TRBJ2-3; 7 bases line up with TRBD1. Germline V CDR1 and CDR2: SGHRS, YFSETQ. This CDR3 region has 14 residues. The V and J ends lost 5 bases and 2 bases, in that order; junction bases with no gene match: 5.

In its sample, this clone was seen a few times. The rearrangement uses TRBV6-1 and TRBJ2-1, with 7 positions matching TRBD1. Germline V gene sequence: CDR1 MNHNS, CDR2 SASEGT. The CDR3 runs 16 residues. V lost 3 bases, J lost 0 bases, and 5 bases stayed unmatched. The CDR3 region has the DNA TGTGCCAGCAGTGACTGGGACAGTAGCTCCTACAATGAGCAGTTCTTC. It translates to CASSDWDSSSYNEQFF.

The table lists this clone with a few counts. This CDR3 is CASSLGGATNEKLFF. The DNA for the CDR3 is TGTGCCAGCAGTTTAGGGGGGGCAACTAATGAAAAACTGTTTTTT. The chain joins TRBV28 to TRBJ1-4; weak D call: TRBD1 (5 bases). Germline CDR1 MDHEN, CDR2 SYDVKM. The CDR3 loop spans 15 amino acids. V lost 2 bases to trimming and J lost 0 bases, with 7 bases between them.

This chain connects TRBV7-9 to TRBJ2-7, with TRBD1 identical over 7 bases. CDR3 length: 14 amino acids. Germline V gene sequence: CDR1 SEHNR, CDR2 FQNEAQ (reference sequence). J lost 6 bases, V lost 5 bases, and 10 bases had no gene match. The CDR3 reads CASSPRTGDGEQYF. The DNA of the CDR3 is TGTGCCAGCAGCCCCCGCACAGGGGATGGCGAGCAGTACTTC.

The chain has TRBV6-7 and TRBJ1-2; D perhaps matches TRBD1 (6 bases). TRBV6-7 is an ORF; its function is uncertain. This CDR3 has 15 residues. V lost 2 bases and J 7 bases, leaving 17 bases between the germline ends. In DNA, the CDR3 is TGTGCCAGCAGTTACCCCGACAGGAATTTGCGTGGCTACACCTTC. Its translation: CASSYPDRNLRGYTF.

The gene calls are TRBV6-4 and TRBJ1-1; D is unclear. The germline V gene has CDR1 MRHNA and CDR2 SNTAGT. The CDR3 totals 13 residues. V shed 5 bases and J shed 3 bases, with 10 bases lying between them. The CDR3 DNA is TGTGCCAGCAGTCAAGACACCTACACTGAAGCTTTCTTT. Translating it yields CASSQDTYTEAFF.

This chain joins TRBV18 and TRBJ2-2; D might be TRBD1 (6 bases). Looked up from germline, CDR1 is KGHSH and CDR2 is LQKENI. This CDR3 has 13 amino acids. V was pared by 5 bases and J by 7 bases, with 11 bases between. This CDR3 is CASSTDSVGELFF. The CDR3 DNA sequence: TGTGCCAGCTCAACGGACAGTGTCGGGGAGCTGTTTTTT.

V is TRBV2 and J is TRBJ2-7; TRBD2 matches 7 bases. The CDR3 runs 12 residues. Germline V gives CDR1 SNHLY, CDR2 FYNNEI. V was clipped by 11 bases and J by 8 bases; unmatched bases: 12. The CDR3 reads CAGSGEGPQQYF. The DNA for the CDR3 is TGTGCCGGATCCGGGGAGGGACCACAGCAGTACTTC.

The rearrangement joins TRBV13 to TRBJ2-2; TRBD2 matches 8 bases. V dropped 3 bases and J dropped 2; count of bases not matched to a gene: 5. The CDR3 contains 16 residues. CDR1 and CDR2 (germline): PRHDT, FYEKMQ (reference sequence). CDR3 amino acids: CASSLWRGVNTGELFF. The CDR3, as DNA: TGTGCCAGCAGCTTGTGGCGGGGGGTCAACACCGGGGAGCTGTTTTTT.

V gene TRBV2 combines with J gene TRBJ2-2, with a possible D match to TRBD1 (6 bases). The germline V and J ends were trimmed by 5 bases and 6 bases, with 13 bases remaining between them. The length of the CDR3 is 14 residues. Looked up from germline, CDR1 is SNHLY and CDR2 is FYNNEI. For the CDR3, the DNA is TGTGCCAGCAGTCCACAGGGTCGGCCCGGGGAGCTGTTTTTT. It translates to CASSPQGRPGELFF. Filled out from reference TRBV2 and TRBJ2-2, the complete variable domain reads EPEVTQTPSHQVTQMGQEVILRCVPISNHLYFYWYRQILGQKVEFLVSFYNNEISEKSEIFDDQFSVERPDGSNFTLKIRSTKLEDSAMYFCASSPQGRPGELFFGEGSRLTVL.

The genes are TRBV29-1 and TRBJ2-1; D may be TRBD2 (6 bases). V was pared by 6 bases and J by 5 bases, with 11 bases between. Germline lookup yields CDR1 SQVTM and CDR2 ANQGSEA. CDR3 length equals 12 residues. The CDR3 spells CSVGDFHNEQFF. CDR3 in DNA: TGCAGCGTGGGGGACTTCCACAATGAGCAGTTCTTC.

In its sample, this clone was seen a few times. V and J are TRBV10-3 and TRBJ1-6, with 7 positions matching TRBD1. Germline-derived CDR1 and CDR2 are ENHRY and SYGVKD. This CDR3 is built from 14 residues. J lost 9 bases, V lost 7 bases, and 9 bases had no gene match. The CDR3 sequence is CAITPRQGGSPLHF. The CDR3 bases are TGTGCCATCACCCCCCGACAGGGCGGTTCACCCCTCCACTTT.

The chain is built from TRBV6-6 and TRBJ2-5; TRBD2 might be the D (5 bases). The CDR3 spans 15 residues. Per germline, CDR1 MNHNY and CDR2 SVGAGI (reference sequence). The V end lost 1 base, the J end lost 5 bases, and 14 bases lay between the germline ends. CDR3 residues: CASSYYGELRETQYF. CDR3 DNA: TGTGCCAGCAGTTACTACGGGGAACTGAGGGAGACCCAGTACTTC.

This sequence joins TRBV28 and TRBJ2-7; 7 bases are a match to TRBD1. The CDR3 has 14 amino acids. Losses at the gene ends were 4 bases for V and 6 bases for J; bases not matched to a gene: 9. From germline, CDR1 is MDHEN and CDR2 SYDVKM. The CDR3 loop reads CASSSHRGRGEQYF. The CDR3 coding sequence is TGTGCCAGCAGTTCCCACAGGGGCCGAGGCGAGCAGTACTTC.

The genes are TRBV7-6 and TRBJ2-5, with TRBD2 as a possible D gene (7 bases). CDR1 and CDR2 (germline): SGHVS, FNYEAQ. The CDR3 loop spans 16 amino acids. V shed 1 base and J shed 0 bases, with 12 bases lying between them. The CDR3 loop reads CASSLGVGGHQETQYF. The DNA of the CDR3 is TGTGCCAGCAGCTTAGGTGTGGGGGGGCACCAAGAGACCCAGTACTTC.

The chain joins TRBV7-2 to TRBJ2-2, with D unresolved. Germline loops: CDR1 SGHTA, CDR2 FQGNSA. Trimming stripped 4 bases from V and 2 bases from J, with 2 bases between. The CDR3 runs 12 residues. The CDR3 here is CASSSNTGELFF. The CDR3 nucleotides are TGTGCCAGCAGCTCAAACACCGGGGAGCTGTTTTTT.

By proportion, this clone is medium-sized. The chain is built from TRBV30 and TRBJ1-6, with D unclear. The CDR3 is made up of 17 amino acids. Trimming removed 3 bases from V and 0 bases from J, with 15 bases in between. The germline gives CDR1 GTSNPN, CDR2 SVGIG (reference sequence). The CDR3 sequence: CAWRGLLGSSYNSPLHF. CDR3 DNA sequence: TGTGCCTGGAGAGGCTTATTGGGGAGCTCCTATAATTCACCCCTCCACTTT.

The rearrangement joins TRBV11-2 to TRBJ1-3; D is ambiguous. V lost 6 bases and J lost 0, with 9 bases in between. The CDR3 is made up of 14 amino acids. Per the germline V gene, CDR1 is SGHAT and CDR2 is FQNNGV. CDR3 coding DNA: TGTGCCAGCAGTTCCGGGATCTCTGGAAACACCATATATTTT. Protein sequence: CASSSGISGNTIYF.